This TCR beta chain is from a study of PD-1 blockade in classical Hodgkin lymphoma. Germline trimming cut 3 bases from V and 2 bases from J; bases unmatched to any gene: 7. Germline loops: CDR1 KGHSH, CDR2 LQKENI. This CDR3 has 16 residues. Data came from immunoSEQ multiplex PCR; TCRdb stores just in-frame clones and leaves some out. The repertoire holds just over 60,000 clones, with more than 70% as singletons. With no exception, relapse followed autologous stem cell transplantation in all patients, and brentuximab vedotin exposure varied. The chain couples TRBV18 to TRBJ2-7, with 10 bases aligning to TRBD2. The clonotype originates from a human donor with classical Hodgkin lymphoma. The sample consisted of peripheral blood mononuclear cells (PBMCs), taken at baseline. CDR3 protein: CASSPPLAGPAYEQYF. The DNA for the CDR3 is TGTGCCAGCTCACCCCCACTAGCGGGGCCTGCCTACGAGCAGTACTTC.